Shown below are 26 T cell receptor beta chains from a single sample sequenced in a study of Tregs in tolerant kidney transplant recipients. Clones were read by immunoSEQ multiplex PCR, and TCRdb kept only the in-frame ones, dropping some. The table lists 85,000 to 95,000 clones, over 85% of them singletons. The source material was CD8+ T cells from blood. The receptors derive from a human donor in good health.

This chain links TRBV2 with TRBJ2-7; D may be TRBD1 (5 bases). The V end was cut by 1 base, the J end by 2 bases, with 9 bases between. CDR3 size: 14 residues. Germline CDR1 and CDR2: SNHLY and FYNNEI. The DNA for the CDR3 is TGTGCCAGCAGTGAAGAGCAGGGAACCTACGAGCAGTACTTC. It specifies CASSEEQGTYEQYF.

This chain joins TRBV11-2 and TRBJ2-3; D not resolved. V was pared by 4 bases and J by 3 bases, with 11 bases between. The germline CDR1 and CDR2 sequences are SGHAT and FQNNGV. The CDR3 covers 14 residues. Written as DNA, the CDR3 is TGTGCCAGCAGCTGGACGGTGGGGACAGATACGCAGTATTTT. This codes for CASSWTVGTDTQYF. Full variable domain (rest looked up from reference TRBV11-2 and TRBJ2-3): EAGVAQSPRYKIIEKRQSVAFWCNPISGHATLYWYQQILGQGPKLLIQFQNNGVVDDSQLPKDRFSAERLKGVDSTLKIQPAKLEDSAVYLCASSWTVGTDTQYFGPGTRLTVL.

This chain connects TRBV6-1 to TRBJ2-1; D call uncertain. Deletions cut 10 bases from V and 4 bases from J, with 20 bases between. CDR3 size: 15 residues. Germline CDR1 reads MNHNS; CDR2 reads SASEGT. The CDR3: CATQSERLRYNEQFF. The DNA for the CDR3 is TGTGCCACCCAAAGCGAGAGACTCCGATACAATGAGCAGTTCTTC.

The chain recombines TRBV15 with TRBJ2-2; D might be TRBD1 (6 bases). CDR3 length: 16 residues. V was cut by 3 bases and J by 0 bases, with 11 bases left in between. From germline, CDR1 is LNHNV and CDR2 YYDKDF (reference sequence). The chain's CDR3 is CATSSPTGSNTGELFF. The DNA of the CDR3 is TGTGCCACCAGCAGCCCAACAGGGTCGAACACCGGGGAGCTGTTTTTT.

This chain connects TRBV6-1 to TRBJ1-2, with unresolved D. The CDR3 is 10 residues long. Germline assignment: CDR1 MNHNS and CDR2 SASEGT. Between the trimmed V and J ends, which lost 4 bases and 8 bases, there was a span of 5 bases. Here the CDR3 DNA reads TGTGCCAGCAGTGGCGACGGCTACACCTTC. Translation gives CASSGDGYTF.

V usage is TRBV4-2 and J usage is TRBJ1-4; D gene unclear. This CDR3 region has 19 residues. Germline CDR1 is LGHNA and CDR2 is YNFKEQ. Deletions cut 1 base from V and 4 bases from J, with 22 bases between. CDR3 loop: CASSQGFGDPSVFNEKLFF. CDR3 nucleotides: TGTGCCAGCAGCCAAGGCTTTGGCGACCCGTCAGTATTTAATGAAAAACTGTTTTTT.

V gene TRBV7-9 combines with J gene TRBJ1-1; D unresolved. Trimming removed 7 bases at V and 4 bases at J, with 10 bases between. This CDR3 is built from 12 residues. The germline V gene has CDR1 SEHNR and CDR2 FQNEAQ (reference sequence). CDR3 bases: TGTGCCAGCATCCCCCTGGCCACTGAAGCTTTCTTT. Translating it yields CASIPLATEAFF.

The V and J genes are TRBV4-2 and TRBJ2-3; 14 bases are shared with TRBD2. V trimming: 0 bases; J trimming: 6 bases; junction bases outside the gene matches: 8. CDR3 size: 18 residues. Per the germline V gene, CDR1 is LGHNA and CDR2 is YNFKEQ. The CDR3 coding sequence is TGTGCCAGCAGCCAAGATCCGCGGGGACTAGCGGGAGCGGATACGCAGTATTTT. This sequence encodes CASSQDPRGLAGADTQYF.

With regard to this clone: Other DNA sequences of this sample code for an identical CDR3. The rearrangement joins TRBV2 to TRBJ1-2; a weak D match, TRBD1 (5 bases). The CDR3 loop spans 13 amino acids. The V gene's germline CDR1 is SNHLY and CDR2 FYNNEI. V lost 6 bases, J lost 4 bases, and 12 bases lay in between. CDR3 nucleotide sequence: TGTGCCAGCAGCGGGAGACAGATCTATGGCTACACCTTC. Translation gives CASSGRQIYGYTF. Full variable domain (rest looked up from reference TRBV2 and TRBJ1-2): EPEVTQTPSHQVTQMGQEVILRCVPISNHLYFYWYRQILGQKVEFLVSFYNNEISEKSEIFDDQFSVERPDGSNFTLKIRSTKLEDSAMYFCASSGRQIYGYTFGSGTRLTVV.

The chain joins TRBV5-1 to TRBJ2-1; D not certain. Germline assignment: CDR1 SGHRS and CDR2 YFSETQ. The CDR3 contains 14 residues. Deletions cut 2 bases from V and 8 bases from J, with 14 bases between. The CDR3 protein is CASSFSGMDDEQFF. For the CDR3, the DNA is TGCGCCAGCAGCTTCTCAGGAATGGATGATGAGCAGTTCTTC.

CDR3 in amino acids: CASRGTGTGIYEQYF. The CDR3 DNA reads TGTGCCAGCAGGGGCACCGGGACAGGAATATACGAGCAGTACTTC. V gene TRBV6-5 combines with J gene TRBJ2-7; 8 nucleotides align to TRBD1. Germline-derived CDR1 and CDR2 are MNHEY and SVGAGI. The trim removed 6 bases at V and 4 bases at J, leaving 11 bases unmatched. CDR3 size: 15 residues.

The chain employs TRBV11-3 and TRBJ2-3, with a weak D call TRBD2 (5 bases). The V end was cut by 4 bases, the J end by 0 bases, with 11 bases between. CDR3 length: 15 amino acids. CDR1 is SGHNT and CDR2 is YENEEA in the germline V gene. The CDR3, as DNA: TGTGCCAGCAGCTCCCGGGTAGCGAGCACAGATACGCAGTATTTT. This encodes CASSSRVASTDTQYF.

This clone showed up just a few times. The J gene is TRBJ1-2, the V gene TRBV29-1; TRBD1 matches 8 bases. The CDR3 loop spans 13 amino acids. J gave up 8 bases and V 6 bases, and 11 bases lay outside the gene matches. CDR1 and CDR2 (germline): SQVTM, ANQGSEA. This chain's CDR3 is CSVETGDSSGYTF. CDR3 bases: TGCAGCGTCGAGACAGGGGATTCCTCAGGCTACACCTTC.

This chain connects TRBV4-1 to TRBJ2-1; the D gene is possibly TRBD2 (6 bases). Germline lookup yields CDR1 MGHRA and CDR2 YSYEKL. This CDR3 region has 14 residues. V lost 1 base and J lost 6, with 10 bases in between. The CDR3 DNA follows: TGCGCCAGCAGCCAAGTTGGCGGGGTCAATGAGCAGTTCTTC. This gives the protein CASSQVGGVNEQFF.

The rearrangement joins TRBV7-9 to TRBJ1-5, with 10 bases aligning to TRBD1. V lost 5 bases and J lost 6; bases outside the gene matches: 7. The germline V gene encodes CDR1 SEHNR and CDR2 FQNEAQ (reference sequence). CDR3 length: 15 residues. DNA of the CDR3: TGTGCCAGCAGCCCCACCGGACAGGGGGTTCAGCCCCAGCATTTT. Translating it yields CASSPTGQGVQPQHF.

This clone has just a few counts. As DNA, the CDR3 is TGTGCCAGCAAAATCTCGGACCCTCGGGTTCAGCCCCAGCATTTT. Its protein is CASKISDPRVQPQHF. The chain is built from TRBV9 and TRBJ1-5, with no clear D. CDR1 SGDLS and CDR2 YYNGEE come from the germline V gene. The V gene lost 6 bases and the J gene lost 6 bases, with 19 bases spanning the gap. CDR3 length equals 15 residues.

The V and J genes are TRBV6-1 and TRBJ2-3; 10 bases match TRBD1. This CDR3 has 14 residues. Germline-derived CDR1 and CDR2 are MNHNS and SASEGT. Trimming took 3 bases from V and 4 from J; bases not matched to a gene: 1. CDR3 in DNA: TGTGCCAGCAGTGAGGGACAGGGGTCAGATACGCAGTATTTT. This gives the protein CASSEGQGSDTQYF.

This chain connects TRBV6-4 to TRBJ1-1; no definite D call. Trimming took 4 bases from V and 3 from J, leaving 6 bases between them. This CDR3 comprises 12 residues. Looked up from germline, CDR1 is MRHNA and CDR2 is SNTAGT. The CDR3, as DNA: TGTGCCAGCAGTGGCGAGTACACTGAAGCTTTCTTT. This translates into CASSGEYTEAFF.

The chain has TRBV4-2 and TRBJ2-7; 7 bases are shared with TRBD2. Trimming removed 9 bases from V and 1 base from J; junction bases left unmatched: 9. CDR3 length: 14 residues. Germline V gene sequence: CDR1 LGHNA, CDR2 YNFKEQ. Here the CDR3 reads CASRRAGVSYEQYF. CDR3 coding DNA: TGTGCCAGTAGAAGGGCGGGGGTTTCCTACGAGCAGTACTTC.

This clone was detected a few times. The CDR3 nucleotides are TGCAGTGCCGACAGGCCCCATGGCTACACCTTC. Protein sequence: CSADRPHGYTF. The rearrangement links TRBV20-1 to TRBJ1-2; possibly TRBD1 for D (6 bases). V gave up 6 bases and J gave up 6 bases, with 11 bases separating them. CDR3 length: 11 residues. The V gene's germline CDR1 is DFQATT and CDR2 SNEGSKA (reference sequence).

V is TRBV10-2 and J is TRBJ2-1; 14 bases fit TRBD2. The junction had 3 bases not matched to a gene; V was cut back by 11 bases and J by 3 bases. CDR1 and CDR2 (germline): WSHSY, SAAADI. There are 14 residues in the CDR3. The CDR3, as DNA: TGCGCCGCTGGGACTAGCGGGAGCTACAATGAGCAGTTCTTC. It specifies CAAGTSGSYNEQFF.

The chain couples TRBV27 to TRBJ2-2; 7 nucleotides line up with TRBD1. The germline V gene encodes CDR1 MNHEY and CDR2 SMNVEV (reference sequence). V shed 2 bases, J shed 4 bases, and the junction held 10 bases outside the gene matches. The CDR3 is 17 amino acids. CDR3 sequence: CASSLIPGQTSTGELFF. CDR3 bases: TGTGCCAGCAGTTTAATCCCGGGACAGACTTCCACCGGGGAGCTGTTTTTT.

This chain connects TRBV7-9 to TRBJ1-4; maybe TRBD1 (6 bases). The CDR3 is 15 residues long. Germline V gene data show CDR1 as SEHNR and CDR2 as FQNEAQ (reference sequence). The V end was cut by 5 bases, the J end by 6 bases, with 16 bases between. This CDR3 is CASSEIRDIHEKLFF. In nucleotides, the CDR3 is TGTGCCAGCAGCGAGATCCGGGACATCCATGAAAAACTGTTTTTT.

CDR3 coding DNA: TGTGCCAGCAGTCCCCAGGGGGTTAATTCACCCCTCCACTTT. This sequence encodes CASSPQGVNSPLHF. The V gene is TRBV27, the J gene TRBJ1-6, with 7 positions matching TRBD1. CDR1 is MNHEY, CDR2 SMNVEV, per germline (reference sequence). The CDR3 is 14 residues long. With V trimmed by 5 bases and J by 6 bases, 4 bases remained unmatched.

V gene TRBV11-2 combines with J gene TRBJ2-5; maybe TRBD2 (5 bases). The V and J ends lost 4 bases and 4 bases respectively, with 10 bases between them. CDR1 and CDR2 (germline): SGHAT, FQNNGV. The CDR3 is 13 residues long. The CDR3 DNA reads as TGTGCCAGCAGCTCCACTAGAGGAGAGACCCAGTACTTC. Translating gives CASSSTRGETQYF.

The chain uses TRBV6-5 and TRBJ2-3; 9 positions agree with TRBD1. Trimming took 6 bases from V and 4 from J; bases not matched to a gene: 8. Germline values: CDR1 MNHEY, CDR2 SVGAGI. The CDR3 has 15 residues. CDR3 coding DNA: TGTGCCAGCAGATCCGGACAGGGGTGGGCAGATACGCAGTATTTT. Its protein product is CASRSGQGWADTQYF.